This T cell receptor (beta chain) comes out of a study of blood T cell repertoires in COVID-19. The CDR3 has 14 residues. Germline V gene lookup returns CDR1 MNHNS and CDR2 SASEGT. The V gene end was trimmed by 5 bases and the J gene end by 4 bases; junction bases not matched to a gene: 2. The protocol was immunoSEQ multiplex PCR, while the TCRdb copy is restricted to in-frame clones and leaves out a portion. The top ten hold 0.85% to 1% of the sample, which has hundreds of thousands of clones, roughly 85% seen once. Sequences were obtained from peripheral blood. The chain joins TRBV6-1 to TRBJ1-6; 7 nucleotides match TRBD1. The TCR comes from a man aged 40-49 years with acute or convalescent COVID-19. As DNA, the CDR3 is TGTGCCAGCAGTAAACAGGGGTATAATTCACCCCTCCACTTT. This encodes CASSKQGYNSPLHF.